The 30 T cell receptor beta chains listed next were all sequenced from one sample in a study of T cell responses to AZD1222 COVID-19 vaccine. Only in-frame clones appear in the TCRdb table, and some are missing; sequencing was by immunoSEQ multiplex PCR. Seen here are about 150,000 clones, about 90% observed once, and the top ten hold about 5.3%. This sample comprised peripheral blood, obtained on day 0 of AZD1222 vaccination. The receptors stem from an adult in good health.

The CDR3 spells CASSPGSDQPQHF. As DNA, the CDR3 is TGTGCCAGCTCACCAGGCTCGGATCAGCCCCAGCATTTT. The rearrangement joins TRBV18 to TRBJ1-5, with D hard to call. CDR3 length: 13 amino acids. Germline V gives CDR1 KGHSH, CDR2 LQKENI. Trimming removed 2 bases from V and 5 bases from J, with 7 bases in between.

This chain links TRBV28 with TRBJ1-1, with TRBD1 as a possible D gene (5 bases). Trimming pared 2 bases from V and 4 bases from J, leaving 14 bases between. The CDR3 is 15 amino acids. The germline V gene has CDR1 MDHEN and CDR2 SYDVKM. The CDR3 sequence is CASSLGDRWTTEAFF. DNA of the CDR3: TGTGCCAGCAGTTTAGGTGACAGATGGACCACTGAAGCTTTCTTT.

This chain's CDR3 is CAAGTGGSYEQYF. For the CDR3, the DNA is TGTGCCGCCGGGACAGGGGGCTCCTACGAGCAGTACTTC. The rearrangement links TRBV28 to TRBJ2-7, with TRBD1 matching 11 bases. The CDR3 has 13 residues. Trimming took 11 bases from V and 0 from J; bases not matched to a gene: 3. The germline gives CDR1 MDHEN, CDR2 SYDVKM.

The chain has TRBV27 and TRBJ2-3; tentative D call: TRBD2 (6 bases). Germline V CDR1 and CDR2: MNHEY, SMNVEV (reference sequence). The V end was cut by 1 base, the J end by 3 bases, with 14 bases between. The CDR3 covers 16 residues. The CDR3 loop is CASSLYGTLLTDTQYF. In nucleotides, the CDR3 is TGTGCCAGCAGTTTATACGGGACTCTCCTAACAGATACGCAGTATTTT.

In DNA, the CDR3 is TGTGCCAGCAGCCGCGGACTTTACAATGAGCAGTTCTTC. It translates to CASSRGLYNEQFF. The V gene is TRBV28, the J gene TRBJ2-1; perhaps TRBD2 as D (5 bases). V dropped 6 bases and J dropped 4 bases, with 10 bases sitting between them. Germline V CDR1 and CDR2: MDHEN, SYDVKM. This CDR3 has 13 amino acids. Together with reference TRBV28 and TRBJ2-1, the CDR3 gives the full variable domain: DVKVTQSSRYLVKRTGEKVFLECVQDMDHENMFWYRQDPGLGLRLIYFSYDVKMKEKGDIPEGYSVSREKKERFSLILESASTNQTSMYLCASSRGLYNEQFFGPGTRLTVL.

The rearrangement uses TRBV4-3 and TRBJ2-6; TRBD1 matches 8 bases. The J segment lost 3 bases and the V segment lost 0 bases, leaving 10 bases of the junction unmatched. Germline loops: CDR1 LGHNA, CDR2 YSLEER. This CDR3 is 19 amino acids long. CDR3 nucleotide sequence: TGCGCCAGCAGCCAAGATCGGGCAGGGGGCGCGTATGGGGCCAACGTCCTGACTTTC. Amino acids: CASSQDRAGGAYGANVLTF.

The chain joins TRBV28 to TRBJ1-5; 10 positions agree with TRBD1. Trimming took 7 bases from V and 5 from J; bases not matched to a gene: 8. Germline-derived CDR1 and CDR2 are MDHEN and SYDVKM. The CDR3 is 15 residues long. The CDR3 nucleotides read TGTGCCAGCAAAATATCGGGACAGGGGTATCAGCCCCAGCATTTT. This codes for CASKISGQGYQPQHF. The variable domain in full, completed from reference TRBV28 and TRBJ1-5, reads DVKVTQSSRYLVKRTGEKVFLECVQDMDHENMFWYRQDPGLGLRLIYFSYDVKMKEKGDIPEGYSVSREKKERFSLILESASTNQTSMYLCASKISGQGYQPQHFGDGTRLSIL.

The rearrangement joins TRBV7-3 to TRBJ2-5; D perhaps matches TRBD2 (6 bases). The V end lost 8 bases, the J end lost 2 bases, and 12 bases lay between the germline ends. Germline CDR1 is SGHTA and CDR2 is FQGTGA. This CDR3 region has 13 residues. CDR3 protein: CASGAGGQETQYF. Here the CDR3 DNA reads TGTGCCAGCGGCGCCGGAGGGCAAGAGACCCAGTACTTC.

The rearrangement joins TRBV3-1 (or the pseudogene TRBV3-2) to TRBJ1-5, with unresolved D. V shed 1 base and J shed 1 base, with 8 bases lying between them. CDR1 LGHDT and CDR2 YNNKEL come from the germline V gene (reference sequence). The CDR3 is 15 residues long. CDR3 bases: TGTGCCAGCAGCCAAGTGAAGGTAAGCAATCAGCCCCAGCATTTT. Translated: CASSQVKVSNQPQHF.

The chain joins TRBV12-3 or TRBV12-4 to TRBJ2-1; D not resolved. The germline V and J ends were trimmed by 3 bases and 4 bases, with 4 bases remaining between them. This CDR3 region has 12 residues. The CDR3 here is CASSFLYNEQFF. CDR3 coding DNA: TGTGCCAGCAGTTTTCTGTACAATGAGCAGTTCTTC.

The V gene is TRBV28, the J gene TRBJ1-1, with 9 bases aligning to TRBD1. V lost 7 bases, J lost 3 bases, and 12 bases stayed unmatched. Germline CDR1 MDHEN, CDR2 SYDVKM. CDR3 length: 16 amino acids. In DNA, the CDR3 is TGTGCCAGCACTCCCCTGTCCGGGACAGGGTACACTGAAGCTTTCTTT. Protein sequence: CASTPLSGTGYTEAFF.

The genes are TRBV5-6 and TRBJ1-6; D is ambiguous. Trimming stripped 2 bases from V and 0 bases from J, with 9 bases between. Germline loops: CDR1 SGHDT, CDR2 YYEEEE. This CDR3 has 16 amino acids. CDR3 sequence reads: CASSFRGSSYNSPLHF. CDR3 in DNA: TGTGCCAGCAGCTTCCGAGGGAGCTCCTATAATTCACCCCTCCACTTT.

This chain connects TRBV28 to TRBJ1-4; D gene unclear. CDR3 length equals 13 residues. From germline, CDR1 is MDHEN and CDR2 SYDVKM. Deletions cut 2 bases from V and 12 bases from J, with 13 bases between. CDR3 sequence: CASSLKKRAQLFF. For the CDR3, the DNA is TGTGCCAGCAGTTTAAAGAAGAGGGCACAACTGTTTTTT.

This sequence joins TRBV6-2 or TRBV6-3 and TRBJ2-1; 7 nucleotides agree with TRBD1. Germline CDR1 and CDR2: MNHEY and SVGEGT. CDR3 length equals 15 residues. The junction had 4 bases not matched to a gene; V was cut back by 4 bases and J by 1 base. CDR3 residues: CASSSPGQSYNEQFF. The CDR3, as DNA: TGTGCCAGCAGTTCGCCGGGACAGTCCTACAATGAGCAGTTCTTC.

The chain carries TRBV29-1 and TRBJ2-5; 10 bases are shared with TRBD2. CDR1 SQVTM and CDR2 ANQGSEA come from the germline V gene. The CDR3 is made up of 16 amino acids. V shed 4 bases and J 1 base; nucleotides not matched to a gene: 9. The CDR3 sequence: CSVARASGSLQETQYF. The DNA for the CDR3 is TGCAGCGTTGCCAGGGCTAGCGGGAGCCTCCAAGAGACCCAGTACTTC.

The V gene is TRBV7-9, the J gene TRBJ2-1; D not resolved. The V end was cut by 7 bases, the J end by 10 bases, with 11 bases between. Germline V lookup: CDR1 SEHNR, CDR2 FQNEAQ (reference sequence). The CDR3 spans 11 residues. The CDR3 loop is CASIGRTEQFF. The DNA of the CDR3 is TGTGCCAGCATCGGAAGGACCGAGCAGTTCTTC.

The rearrangement uses TRBV6-4 and TRBJ2-2, with 11 bases that match TRBD2. Germline V gene lookup returns CDR1 MRHNA and CDR2 SNTAGT. V lost 6 bases and J lost 4; bases outside the gene matches: 13. There are 18 residues in the CDR3. CDR3 sequence reads: CASSMETSGSVVTGELFF. The CDR3 DNA is TGTGCCAGCAGCATGGAAACTAGCGGGAGTGTGGTCACCGGGGAGCTGTTTTTT.

Concerning this clone: The sample has other DNA sequences that encode this CDR3 too. This sequence joins TRBV19 and TRBJ2-6, with a weak D call TRBD1 (6 bases). The CDR3 is 17 residues long. V gave up 1 base and J gave up 0 bases, with 10 bases separating them. Germline-derived CDR1 and CDR2 are LNHDA and SQIVND (reference sequence). CDR3 sequence (DNA): TGTGCCAGTAGTATAGGTCAGGGGAGCTCTGGGGCCAACGTCCTGACTTTC. It encodes CASSIGQGSSGANVLTF.

The chain uses TRBV19 and TRBJ2-6; no firm D call. Per germline, CDR1 LNHDA and CDR2 SQIVND (reference sequence). The V end was cut by 9 bases, the J end by 4 bases, with 13 bases between. The CDR3 has 14 amino acids. The CDR3 DNA follows: TGTGCCAGCAGAGACATTGCGGGGGCCAACGTCCTGACTTTC. Translating it yields CASRDIAGANVLTF.

This chain joins TRBV4-2 and TRBJ2-1; the match to TRBD2 covers 9 bases. The CDR3 runs to 16 residues. Germline loops: CDR1 LGHNA, CDR2 YNFKEQ. V lost 1 base to trimming and J lost 3 bases; unmatched junction nucleotides: 4. The CDR3 is CASSQVGTSIYNEQFF. The DNA for the CDR3 is TGTGCCAGCAGCCAAGTTGGGACTAGCATCTACAATGAGCAGTTCTTC.

The chain recombines TRBV27 with TRBJ1-6, with D hard to call. This CDR3 has 15 amino acids. The V end was cut by 5 bases, the J end by 0 bases, with 8 bases between. The germline V gene has CDR1 MNHEY and CDR2 SMNVEV (reference sequence). The CDR3 reads CASSRASSYNSPLHF. The CDR3 DNA reads TGTGCCAGCAGTCGGGCCAGCTCCTATAATTCACCCCTCCACTTT.

A remark on this clone: One end of the junction varies from germline; a read error may be responsible. This sequence joins TRBV5-4 and TRBJ2-6; possibly TRBD1 for D (6 bases). CDR3 length: 15 amino acids. Germline V gene sequence: CDR1 SGHNT, CDR2 YYREEE (reference sequence). CDR3 DNA: TGTGCCAGCGGACCCGGACAGTCTGAGGCCAACGTCCTGACTTTC. Amino acids: CASGPGQSEANVLTF.

This sequence joins TRBV9 and TRBJ1-1; maybe TRBD1 (6 bases). V dropped 3 bases and J dropped 1 base, with 16 bases sitting between them. Germline CDR1 and CDR2: SGDLS and YYNGEE. The CDR3 consists of 16 residues. The CDR3: CASSARNLTGNTEAFF. CDR3 sequence (DNA): TGTGCCAGCAGCGCGCGAAACTTGACAGGGAACACTGAAGCTTTCTTT.

The J gene is TRBJ1-5, the V gene TRBV19; 7 nucleotides align to TRBD1. The germline V gene encodes CDR1 LNHDA and CDR2 SQIVND (reference sequence). V shed 6 bases and J 4 bases; nucleotides not matched to a gene: 9. The CDR3 consists of 15 residues. DNA of the CDR3: TGTGCCAGTAGCCTACAGGGGAGGGAAAATCAGCCCCAGCATTTT. This encodes CASSLQGRENQPQHF. The variable domain in full, with the rest retrieved from reference TRBV19 and TRBJ1-5, is DGGITQSPKYLFRKEGQNVTLSCEQNLNHDAMYWYRQDPGQGLRLIYYSQIVNDFQKGDIAEGYSVSREKKESFPLTVTSAQKNPTAFYLCASSLQGRENQPQHFGDGTRLSIL.

V is TRBV6-5 and J is TRBJ2-1; D gene unclear. From germline, CDR1 is MNHEY and CDR2 SVGAGI. This CDR3 has 14 amino acids. V lost 7 bases, J lost 6 bases, and 16 bases lay in between. The CDR3 DNA sequence: TGTGCCAGCACTCCTGATTTCAGAGGCAATGAGCAGTTCTTC. This sequence encodes CASTPDFRGNEQFF.

The chain employs TRBV4-2 and TRBJ1-5; no clear D. CDR1 and CDR2 from the germline V gene are LGHNA and YNFKEQ. There are 12 residues in the CDR3. V lost 5 bases, J lost 6 bases, and 8 bases lay in between. The CDR3 region is CASSDPGQPQHF. The CDR3 coding sequence is TGTGCCAGCAGCGATCCAGGTCAGCCCCAGCATTTT.

The CDR3 spells CASSQVGGRGNTEAFF. The CDR3 coding sequence is TGCGCCAGCAGCCAGGTAGGGGGCAGAGGGAACACTGAAGCTTTCTTT. This chain connects TRBV4-1 to TRBJ1-1; 7 bases align to TRBD1. The CDR3 runs to 16 residues. Germline lookup yields CDR1 MGHRA and CDR2 YSYEKL. Unmatched junction bases numbered 8, after V lost 3 bases and J lost 1 base.

The chain recombines TRBV7-2 with TRBJ1-4, with no clear D. Between the trimmed V and J ends, which lost 5 bases and 5 bases, there was a span of 9 bases. CDR1 SGHTA and CDR2 FQGNSA come from the germline V gene. This CDR3 spans 13 amino acids. CDR3 in DNA: TGTGCCAGCAGCCCAGAAAGGAATGAAAAACTGTTTTTT. It specifies CASSPERNEKLFF.

The chain carries TRBV7-9 and TRBJ1-1; 11 nucleotides match TRBD1. This CDR3 is 18 amino acids long. Germline CDR1 SEHNR, CDR2 FQNEAQ (reference sequence). Trimming cost V 1 base and J 0 bases; bases outside gene matches: 7. CDR3 DNA: TGTGCCAGCAGCTTAGAAGGGACAGGGGGACTCATGAACACTGAAGCTTTCTTT. Translated: CASSLEGTGGLMNTEAFF. The full variable domain, in which reference TRBV7-9 and TRBJ1-1 provide the parts outside the CDR3, is DTGVSQNPRHKITKRGQNVTFRCDPISEHNRLYWYRQTLGQGPEFLTYFQNEAQLEKSRLLSDRFSAERPKGSFSTLEIQRTEQGDSAMYLCASSLEGTGGLMNTEAFFGQGTRLTVV.

The chain combines TRBV19 with TRBJ1-2, with D tentatively TRBD1 (5 bases). The CDR3 consists of 12 residues. Trimming took off 7 bases at V and 4 bases at J, with 10 bases between the two ends. The germline CDR1 and CDR2 sequences are LNHDA and SQIVND (reference sequence). The CDR3 sequence: CASTPGGYGYTF. The CDR3 bases are TGTGCCAGTACCCCTGGGGGCTATGGCTACACCTTC.